The clone carrying this TCR beta chain was observed a few times. Its antigen is undetermined. The sample belongs to a study of post-analysis software for immune sequencing data. The wider study: Patients with relapsing-remitting, secondary progressive and progressive-relapsing multiple sclerosis courses were all represented. Study observations and caveats: With TRBV5-6, TRBV5-1 and TRBV20-1 included, about five TRBV segments were more frequent in patients than in controls. There was significantly lower normalized Chao1 diversity in multiple sclerosis patients than in controls. By F measure, samples from a shared preparation batch strongly co-clustered.

Presence of unique molecular identifiers characterized the TCR beta cDNA libraries. The authors obtained 500,000 or so cDNA molecules from approximately 0.91 to 9.4 million T cells. TCRdb re-called the PCR reads through MiXCR, storing one row per CDR3 protein. Among 450,000 to 650,000 distinct CDR3 sequences listed, roughly 40% were seen once. Germline values: CDR1 SGHTA, CDR2 FQGNSA. Trimming took 3 bases from V and 0 from J; bases not matched to a gene: 12. This CDR3 is built from 19 residues. The chain links TRBV7-2 to TRBJ2-5, with 11 bases fitting TRBD2. Source material: blood. This receptor was obtained from a girl aged 5-17 years with multiple sclerosis. CDR3 bases: TGTGCCAGCAGCTTGCTAGTGATGACTAGCGGGGAGAACCAAGAGACCCAGTACTTC. Residues: CASSLLVMTSGENQETQYF. The full variable domain, in which reference TRBV7-2 and TRBJ2-5 provide the parts outside the CDR3, is GAGVSQSPSNKVTEKGKDVELRCDPISGHTALYWYRQSLGQGLEFLIYFQGNSAPDKSGLPSDRFSAERTGGSVSTLTIQRTQQEDSAVYLCASSLLVMTSGENQETQYFGPGTRLLVL.